A selection of T cell receptor beta chains follows, all from one sample in a study of shared clonotypes between healthy human individuals. Clones were sequenced by immunoSEQ multiplex PCR, and TCRdb holds only the in-frame ones, with some missing. Of more than 2,000,000 clones listed, 93% are singletons. Sequenced sample: naive CD4+ T cells from PBMCs. These receptors originate from a man between 18 and 29 years old in good health. Some clones in this sample may be carry-over from other donors' samples. Both conserved end residues are part of each CDR3. Each record gives: J gene, clone size, D gene, V gene, CDR3 protein, CDR3 DNA. A D gene is named only where the DNA matches it firmly. Size tells how often a clone was seen (once, few, many) or the class of an expanded clone, and some rows leave it out.

TRBJ2-3 | NA | NA | TRBV2 | CASSKSQGLSTDTQYF | TGTGCCAGCAGTAAATCGCAGGGGCTTAGCACAGATACGCAGTATTTT
TRBJ2-3 | NA | NA | TRBV27 | CASSPDSPDTQYF | TGTGCCAGCAGCCCGGACTCGCCCGATACGCAGTATTTT
TRBJ1-1 | few | NA | TRBV9 | CASSDSNTEAFF | TGTGCCAGCAGCGATAGTAACACTGAAGCTTTCTTT
TRBJ2-7 | NA | TRBD2 | TRBV7-3 | CASSLGTSGSHEQYF | TGTGCCAGCAGCTTAGGCACTAGCGGGAGCCACGAGCAGTACTTC
TRBJ2-7 | NA | TRBD1 | TRBV10-2 | CASSESGFEGAGEQYF | TGCGCCAGCAGTGAGTCTGGGTTTGAGGGGGCAGGCGAGCAGTACTTC
TRBJ1-2 | NA | NA | TRBV6-1 | CASPDYLGRRYTF | TGTGCTTCTCCAGATTACCTCGGTCGGCGCTACACCTTC
TRBJ2-7 | NA | NA | TRBV5-1 | CASSRGGTDYEQYF | TGCGCCAGCAGCCGGGGAGGAACGGACTACGAGCAGTACTTC
TRBJ1-1 | NA | NA | TRBV23-1 | CASSQSGGFGQGMNTEAFF | TGCGCCAGCAGTCAATCCGGGGGTTTTGGGCAGGGGATGAACACTGAAGCTTTCTTT
TRBJ2-3 | NA | TRBD2 | TRBV6-5 | CASSPPGGPADTQYF | TGTGCCAGCAGCCCCCCGGGAGGGCCTGCAGATACGCAGTATTTT
TRBJ2-3 | NA | NA | TRBV27 | CASSFWGNSDTQYF | TGTGCCAGCAGTTTTTGGGGGAACTCGGATACGCAGTATTTT
TRBJ2-4 | once | TRBD2 | TRBV2 | CASSLTSGSSIQYF | TGTGCCAGCAGTCTCACTAGCGGGAGTAGCATTCAGTACTTC
TRBJ1-1 | once | NA | TRBV5-1 | CASRQARDSEAFF | TGCGCCAGCAGACAGGCGCGGGATTCTGAAGCTTTCTTT
TRBJ2-2 | once | NA | TRBV14 | CASSQVINGGTGELFF | TGTGCCAGCAGCCAAGTGATCAATGGGGGAACCGGGGAGCTGTTTTTT
TRBJ1-3 | NA | NA | TRBV28 | CASSTRGGSGNTIYF | TGTGCCAGCAGTACCCGGGGGGGGTCTGGAAACACCATATATTTT
TRBJ2-1 | NA | NA | TRBV7-8 | CASSRTVNEQFF | TGTGCCAGCAGCCGAACGGTCAATGAGCAGTTCTTC
TRBJ2-5 | once | TRBD2 | TRBV28 | CASKAGGRETQYF | TGTGCCAGCAAAGCGGGAGGACGAGAGACCCAGTACTTC
TRBJ1-5 | NA | NA | TRBV18 | CASSPPGLGNQPQHF | TGTGCCAGCTCACCCCCGGGACTTGGGAATCAGCCCCAGCATTTT
TRBJ1-1 | few | TRBD1 | TRBV7-9 | CASSLEGATEAFF | TGTGCCAGCAGCTTGGAGGGGGCCACTGAAGCTTTCTTT
TRBJ1-1 | NA | NA | TRBV5-6 | CASSFIGGTEAFF | TGTGCCAGCAGCTTTATAGGGGGGACTGAAGCTTTCTTT
TRBJ2-7 | NA | NA | TRBV9 | CASSVKGSEQYF | TGTGCCAGCAGCGTGAAGGGAAGCGAGCAGTACTTC
TRBJ1-5 | few | NA | TRBV19 | CASSPPASNQPQHF | TGTGCCAGTAGTCCGCCCGCTAGCAATCAGCCCCAGCATTTT
TRBJ2-3 | NA | NA | TRBV5-1 | CASSYLPGDTQYF | TGCGCCAGCAGCTACCTACCAGGCGATACGCAGTATTTT
TRBJ2-1 | NA | NA | TRBV11-2 | CASSSLSGEYNEQFF | TGTGCCAGCAGCTCCCTGTCGGGAGAGTACAATGAGCAGTTCTTC
TRBJ1-4 | NA | TRBD1 | TRBV13 | CASRATGGEKLFF | TGTGCCAGCAGGGCGACAGGGGGCGAAAAACTGTTTTTT
TRBJ2-7 | NA | NA | TRBV9 | CASSSATGVGAQYF | TGTGCCAGCAGTTCAGCTACGGGAGTCGGGGCCCAGTACTTC
TRBJ1-5 | NA | NA | TRBV7-2 | CASSLGDQPQHF | TGTGCCAGCAGCCTAGGGGATCAGCCCCAGCATTTT
TRBJ2-7 | NA | NA | TRBV30 | CAWSGLGSEQYF | TGTGCCTGGAGTGGCTTGGGCAGCGAGCAGTACTTC
TRBJ2-7 | NA | TRBD2 | TRBV29-1 | CSVLAGGLEQYF | TGCAGCGTTCTAGCGGGAGGACTCGAGCAGTACTTC
TRBJ1-1 | NA | NA | TRBV4-1 | CASSPPGTLFGTEAFF | TGCGCCAGCAGCCCCCCCGGGACACTCTTTGGCACTGAAGCTTTCTTT
TRBJ2-3 | NA | NA | TRBV7-3 | CASSPVGVDTQYF | TGTGCCAGCAGCCCGGTGGGCGTGGATACGCAGTATTTT
TRBJ1-4 | once | TRBD1 | TRBV28 | CASSNQDRGRGEKLFF | TGTGCCAGCAGTAACCAGGACAGGGGGCGCGGCGAAAAACTGTTTTTT
TRBJ2-3 | NA | NA | TRBV25-1 | CASSGAGWPADTQYF | TGTGCCAGCAGTGGAGCAGGGTGGCCCGCAGATACGCAGTATTTT
TRBJ2-7 | NA | TRBD1 | TRBV29-1 | CSGGQGTYEQYF | TGCAGCGGTGGACAGGGAACCTACGAGCAGTACTTC
TRBJ1-4 | NA | NA | TRBV29-1 | CSEVCEGEKLFF | TGCAGCGAGGTATGTGAGGGTGAAAAACTGTTTTTT
TRBJ1-4 | NA | NA | TRBV5-1 | CASSAGGATNEKLFF | TGCGCCAGCAGCGCGGGAGGGGCCACTAATGAAAAACTGTTTTTT
TRBJ1-4 | NA | NA | TRBV5-1 | CASSPVPGANEKLFF | TGCGCCAGCAGCCCCGTCCCTGGGGCTAATGAAAAACTGTTTTTT
TRBJ2-2 | NA | TRBD2 | TRBV5-1 | CASTPGGGLELFF | TGCGCCAGCACCCCGGGAGGCGGACTCGAGCTGTTTTTT
TRBJ2-3 | NA | TRBD2 | TRBV5-8 | CASSLALAGGTDTQYF | TGTGCCAGCAGCTTGGCCCTAGCGGGGGGCACAGATACGCAGTATTTT
TRBJ1-5 | NA | TRBD1 | TRBV5-1 | CASSRGGANSNQPQHF | TGCGCCAGCAGCCGAGGGGGCGCGAATAGCAATCAGCCCCAGCATTTT
TRBJ1-4 | NA | NA | TRBV6-6 | CASSRGIGEKLFF | TGTGCCAGCAGCAGGGGAATAGGTGAAAAACTGTTTTTT
TRBJ2-3 | NA | TRBD1 | TRBV28 | CAGGDTDTQYF | TGTGCAGGGGGCGACACAGATACGCAGTATTTT
TRBJ1-1 | NA | NA | TRBV7-3 | CASSLTGSMNTEAFF | TGTGCCAGCAGCTTAACCGGTTCAATGAACACTGAAGCTTTCTTT
TRBJ1-1 | NA | NA | TRBV7-2 | CASSLVTGTEAFF | TGTGCCAGCAGCTTAGTTACGGGCACTGAAGCTTTCTTT
TRBJ1-4 | NA | TRBD1 | TRBV28 | CASSLGTGSSGNEKLFF | TGTGCCAGCAGTTTGGGGACAGGGAGTAGTGGTAATGAAAAACTGTTTTTT
TRBJ2-7 | NA | TRBD1 | TRBV19 | CASRLRGQTSYEQYF | TGTGCCAGTAGGCTAAGGGGACAGACCTCCTACGAGCAGTACTTC
TRBJ1-5 | NA | NA | TRBV4-1 | CASSQMSFGSQHF | TGCGCCAGCAGCCAGATGTCTTTCGGGTCCCAGCATTTT
TRBJ1-2 | NA | NA | TRBV5-1 | CASSDNYGYTF | TGCGCCAGCAGCGACAACTATGGCTACACCTTC
TRBJ2-1 | NA | TRBD2 | TRBV5-1 | CASSLDLVAGRYNEQFF | TGCGCCAGCAGCTTGGATCTCGTAGCGGGCCGATACAATGAGCAGTTCTTC
TRBJ2-1 | NA | TRBD1 | TRBV28 | CASSSPGTGGINEQFF | TGTGCCAGCAGTTCCCCTGGGACAGGGGGGATCAATGAGCAGTTCTTC